The entry that follows covers one T cell receptor (beta chain) sequence. These data originate in a study of blood T cell repertoires in COVID-19. This table comes from immunoSEQ multiplex PCR, and its TCRdb copy is limited to in-frame clones, with some not included. This sample has some 290,000 clones, with around 85% found just once. V lost 6 bases, J lost 2 bases, and 14 bases lay in between. The CDR3 loop spans 15 amino acids. Germline loops: CDR1 SGHDT, CDR2 YYEEEE. Sequenced material: peripheral blood. The gene calls are TRBV5-6 and TRBJ2-2, with a possible D match to TRBD1 (5 bases). This receptor was obtained from a woman between 25 and 40 years old with COVID-19, enrolled during active disease. The CDR3 coding sequence is TGTGCCAGCAATAGGGGCTTCTCCAACACCGGGGAGCTGTTTTTT. Translated, it gives CASNRGFSNTGELFF.